This TCR beta chain was observed in a study of sequential checkpoint blockade in melanoma. In the study overall: First-line arms were nivolumab then ipilimumab, or the reverse, randomized 1:1. Each arm's sequence ended with maintenance nivolumab.

Sequencing was performed with immunoSEQ multiplex PCR; in TCRdb, only in-frame clones are kept and a portion is missing. Seen here are 34,000 or so clones, approximately 82% observed once, and the top ten hold 15% to 20%. Germline loops: CDR1 SEHNR, CDR2 FQNEAQ (reference sequence). Trimming left V 2 bases short and J 5 bases short, with 9 bases between. The CDR3 is 13 residues long. Treatment described: randomized to nivolumab then ipilimumab (arm A) or the reverse (arm B). No patient had prior DNA-damaging chemotherapy. Live CD3+CD8+ CD19− CD56− cells were sorted from PBMCs. V usage is TRBV7-9 and J usage is TRBJ2-5; no reliable D call. The sample consisted of CD8+ T cells sorted from blood (inferred from file names), taken from a patient given nivolumab and ipilimumab in sequence. The clonotype comes from a human donor with melanoma. The CDR3: CASSLWSGETQYF. The CDR3 nucleotides read TGTGCCAGCAGCTTATGGTCAGGCGAGACCCAGTACTTC.